This T cell receptor beta chain derives from a study of blood T cell repertoires in COVID-19. As for the study in general: Samples taken during acute and convalescent COVID-19 were collected in the United States, Italy and Spain. T cells, B-cell-depleted T cells, or PBMCs supplied cDNA or gDNA.

Data came from immunoSEQ multiplex PCR; TCRdb stores just in-frame clones and leaves some out. The sample shows under 200,000 clones, approximately 90% of them seen only once. The V gene's germline CDR1 is MDHEN and CDR2 SYDVKM. This CDR3 has 13 amino acids. V lost 2 bases and J 3 bases, leaving 7 bases between the germline ends. V and J are TRBV28 and TRBJ1-2; D unresolved. The origin of this receptor is a woman aged 60-75 years who had recovered from COVID-19. The sequenced sample was peripheral blood. The CDR3 DNA sequence: TGTGCCAGCAGTTTAAAACAGTACTATGGCTACACCTTC. It codes for CASSLKQYYGYTF.